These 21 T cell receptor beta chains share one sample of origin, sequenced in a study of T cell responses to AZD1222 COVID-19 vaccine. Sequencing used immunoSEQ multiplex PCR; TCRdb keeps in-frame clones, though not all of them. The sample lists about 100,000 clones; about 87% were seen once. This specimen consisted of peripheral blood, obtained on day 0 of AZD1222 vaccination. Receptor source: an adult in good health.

The CDR3 DNA reads as TGTGCCAGCAGCACGGGACTAGGGAACAATGAGCAGTTCTTC. Translated, it gives CASSTGLGNNEQFF. The gene calls are TRBV11-3 and TRBJ2-1; 8 nucleotides match TRBD2. The CDR3 runs to 14 residues. The J segment lost 5 bases and the V segment lost 5 bases, leaving 5 bases of the junction unmatched. CDR1 is SGHNT and CDR2 is YENEEA in the germline V gene.

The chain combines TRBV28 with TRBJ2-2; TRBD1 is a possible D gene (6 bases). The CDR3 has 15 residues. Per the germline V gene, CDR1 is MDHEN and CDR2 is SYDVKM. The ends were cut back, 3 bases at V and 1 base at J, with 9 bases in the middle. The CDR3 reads CASSLLDRNTGELFF. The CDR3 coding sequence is TGTGCCAGCAGTTTGTTGGACAGGAACACCGGGGAGCTGTTTTTT.

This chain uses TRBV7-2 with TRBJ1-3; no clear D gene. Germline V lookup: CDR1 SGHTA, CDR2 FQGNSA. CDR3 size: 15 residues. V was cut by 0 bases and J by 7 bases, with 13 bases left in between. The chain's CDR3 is CASSLAVSTENTIYF. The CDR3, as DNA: TGTGCCAGCAGCTTAGCAGTTTCCACGGAGAACACCATATATTTT.

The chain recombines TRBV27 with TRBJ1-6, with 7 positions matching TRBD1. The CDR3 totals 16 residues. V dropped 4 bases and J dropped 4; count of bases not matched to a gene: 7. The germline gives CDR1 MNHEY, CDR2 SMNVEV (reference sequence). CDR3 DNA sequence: TGTGCCAGCAGTTCCACAGGGGTCTGGTATAATTCACCCCTCCACTTT. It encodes CASSSTGVWYNSPLHF.

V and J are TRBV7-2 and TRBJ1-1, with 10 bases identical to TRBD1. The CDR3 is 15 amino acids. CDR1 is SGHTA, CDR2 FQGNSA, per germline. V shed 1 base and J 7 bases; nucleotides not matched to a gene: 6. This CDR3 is CASSLGTGGKYEAFF. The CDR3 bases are TGTGCCAGCAGCTTAGGGACAGGGGGGAAATATGAAGCTTTCTTT.

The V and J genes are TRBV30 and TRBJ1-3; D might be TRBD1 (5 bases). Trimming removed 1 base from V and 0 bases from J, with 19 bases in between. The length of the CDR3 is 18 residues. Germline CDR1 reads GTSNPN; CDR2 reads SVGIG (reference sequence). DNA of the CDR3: TGTGCCTGGAGTGCCTACCTTGTTCAAGGGGACTCTGGAAACACCATATATTTT. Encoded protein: CAWSAYLVQGDSGNTIYF.

This chain's CDR3 is CASGPDRVRQPQHF. As DNA, the CDR3 is TGTGCTAGTGGCCCGGACAGAGTGCGTCAGCCCCAGCATTTT. The J gene is TRBJ1-5, the V gene TRBV12-5; tentatively, D is TRBD1 (6 bases). This CDR3 contains 14 residues. The germline gives CDR1 LGHNT, CDR2 FRNRAP. V lost 6 bases, J lost 6 bases, and 15 bases lay in between.

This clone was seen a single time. The CDR3 spells CASRSLGASEAFF. The CDR3 region has the DNA TGTGCCAGCAGGTCCCTGGGGGCATCTGAAGCTTTCTTT. The chain links TRBV6-5 to TRBJ1-1; D perhaps matches TRBD1 (6 bases). The germline CDR1 and CDR2 sequences are MNHEY and SVGAGI. The CDR3 sequence is 13 residues long. V was cut by 6 bases and J by 6 bases, with 14 bases left in between.

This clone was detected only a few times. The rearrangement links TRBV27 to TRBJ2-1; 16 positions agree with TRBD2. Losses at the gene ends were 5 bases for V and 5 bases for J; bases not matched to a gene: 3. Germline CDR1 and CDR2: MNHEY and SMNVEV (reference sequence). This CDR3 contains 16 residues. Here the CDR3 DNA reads TGTGCCAGCAGTCCCGGGACTAGCGGGAGGGACAATGAGCAGTTCTTC. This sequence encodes CASSPGTSGRDNEQFF.

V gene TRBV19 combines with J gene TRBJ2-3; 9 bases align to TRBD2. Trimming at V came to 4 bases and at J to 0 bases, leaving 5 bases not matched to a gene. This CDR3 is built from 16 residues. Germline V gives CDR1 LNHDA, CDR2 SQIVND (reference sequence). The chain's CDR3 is CASSRGLAGSTDTQYF. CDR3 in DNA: TGTGCCAGTAGTAGGGGCCTAGCGGGAAGCACAGATACGCAGTATTTT.

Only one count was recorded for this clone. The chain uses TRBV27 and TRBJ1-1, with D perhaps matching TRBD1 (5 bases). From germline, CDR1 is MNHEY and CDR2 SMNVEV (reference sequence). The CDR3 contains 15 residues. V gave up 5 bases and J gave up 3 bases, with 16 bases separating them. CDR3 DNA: TGTGCCAGCAGTCCCCTGAGTGGGGGGGACACTGAAGCTTTCTTT. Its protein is CASSPLSGGDTEAFF.

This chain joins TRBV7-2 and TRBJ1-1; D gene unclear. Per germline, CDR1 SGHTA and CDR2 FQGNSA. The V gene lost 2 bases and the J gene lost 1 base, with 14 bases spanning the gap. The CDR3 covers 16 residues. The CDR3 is CASSLLGPGSNTEAFF. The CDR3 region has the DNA TGTGCCAGCAGCTTACTGGGTCCCGGATCGAACACTGAAGCTTTCTTT.

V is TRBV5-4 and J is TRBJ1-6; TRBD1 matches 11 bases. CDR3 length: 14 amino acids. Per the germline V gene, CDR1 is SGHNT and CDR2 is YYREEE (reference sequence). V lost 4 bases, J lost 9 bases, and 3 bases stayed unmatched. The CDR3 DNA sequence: TGTGCCAGCAGCAAGGGACAGGGGGTTTCACCCCTCCACTTT. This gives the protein CASSKGQGVSPLHF.

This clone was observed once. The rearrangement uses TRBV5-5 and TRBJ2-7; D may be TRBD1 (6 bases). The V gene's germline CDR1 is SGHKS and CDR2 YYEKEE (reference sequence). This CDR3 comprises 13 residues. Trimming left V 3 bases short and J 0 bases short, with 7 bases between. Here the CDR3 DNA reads TGTGCCAGCAGCTGGGGGCCCTCCTACGAGCAGTACTTC. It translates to CASSWGPSYEQYF.

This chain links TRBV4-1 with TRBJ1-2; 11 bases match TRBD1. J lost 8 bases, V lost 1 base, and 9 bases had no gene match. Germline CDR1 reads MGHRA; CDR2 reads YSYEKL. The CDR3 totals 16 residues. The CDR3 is CASSQARGQGARGYTF. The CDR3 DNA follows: TGCGCCAGCAGCCAAGCCCGAGGACAGGGGGCGCGGGGCTACACCTTC.

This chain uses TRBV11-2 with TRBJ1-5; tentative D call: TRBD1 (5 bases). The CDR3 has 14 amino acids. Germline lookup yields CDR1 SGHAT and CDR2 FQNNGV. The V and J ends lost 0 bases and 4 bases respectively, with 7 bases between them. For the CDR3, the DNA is TGTGCCAGCAGCTTAGATCCAGGGAATCAGCCCCAGCATTTT. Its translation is CASSLDPGNQPQHF.

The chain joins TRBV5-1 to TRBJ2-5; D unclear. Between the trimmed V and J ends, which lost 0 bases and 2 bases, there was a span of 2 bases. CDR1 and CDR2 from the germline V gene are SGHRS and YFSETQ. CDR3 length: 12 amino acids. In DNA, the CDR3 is TGCGCCAGCAGCTTGGATCAAGAGACCCAGTACTTC. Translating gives CASSLDQETQYF.

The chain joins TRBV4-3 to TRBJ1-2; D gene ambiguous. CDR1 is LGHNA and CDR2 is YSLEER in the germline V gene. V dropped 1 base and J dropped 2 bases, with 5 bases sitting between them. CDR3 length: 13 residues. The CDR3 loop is CASSQVGNYGYTF. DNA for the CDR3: TGCGCCAGCAGCCAAGTGGGAAACTATGGCTACACCTTC.

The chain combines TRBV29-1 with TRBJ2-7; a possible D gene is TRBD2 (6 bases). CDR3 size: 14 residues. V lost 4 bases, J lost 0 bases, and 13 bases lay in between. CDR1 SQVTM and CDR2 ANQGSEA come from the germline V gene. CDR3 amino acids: CSVGERASSYEQYF. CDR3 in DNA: TGCAGCGTTGGGGAGCGGGCGAGCTCCTACGAGCAGTACTTC.

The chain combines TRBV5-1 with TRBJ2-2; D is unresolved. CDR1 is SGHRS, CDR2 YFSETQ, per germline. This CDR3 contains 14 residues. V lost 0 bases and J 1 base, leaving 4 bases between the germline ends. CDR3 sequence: CASSLEGNTGELFF. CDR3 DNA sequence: TGCGCCAGCAGCTTGGAGGGGAACACCGGGGAGCTGTTTTTT.

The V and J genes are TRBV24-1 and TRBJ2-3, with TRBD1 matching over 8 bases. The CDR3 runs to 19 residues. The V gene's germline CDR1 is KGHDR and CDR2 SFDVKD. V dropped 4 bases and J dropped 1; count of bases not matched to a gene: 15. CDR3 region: CATSDPSLGQGYGTDTQYF. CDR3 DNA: TGTGCCACCAGTGACCCCTCTTTAGGACAGGGCTACGGCACAGATACGCAGTATTTT.